The entry that follows covers one T cell receptor (beta chain) sequence. The data originate from a study of control samples from healthy donors and cancer patients. Measured with immunoSEQ multiplex PCR; TCRdb has only the in-frame clones, and not every one. This sample carries tens of thousands of clones, 85% to 90% of them seen once, and the ten largest clones take 4.5% to 7%. This CDR3 region has 13 residues. Between the trimmed V and J ends, which lost 1 base and 5 bases, there was a span of 8 bases. The germline V gene encodes CDR1 SGHNT and CDR2 YENEEA. The sample comprised blood. The chain couples TRBV11-3 to TRBJ1-2, with unresolved D. The sequence was obtained from a man between 45 and 60 years old in good health. CDR3 amino acids: CASSLGAEYGYTF. CDR3 coding DNA: TGTGCCAGCAGCTTAGGGGCGGAATATGGCTACACCTTC. Full variable domain (missing parts from reference TRBV11-3 and TRBJ1-2): EAGVVQSPRYKIIEKKQPVAFWCNPISGHNTLYWYLQNLGQGPELLIRYENEEAVDDSQLPKDRFSAERLKGVDSTLKIQPAELGDSAVYLCASSLGAEYGYTFGSGTRLTVV.